This T cell receptor (beta chain) was retrieved from a study of CD4 T cells in relation to SARS-CoV-2 and coronaviruses. About the study: ViraFEST: approximately 10-day antigen culture of PBMCs, then TCR beta CDR3 sequencing. No peptide or an HIV-1 Nef peptide pool served as negative control.

Unexposed donor CD4+ T cells date from about 2011-2019, before the COVID-19 pandemic. The cells were cultured for 10 days before CD4+ T cells were isolated. Cells permitting, SARS-CoV-2 S/N and four cold-coronavirus spikes were tested on unexposed-donor CD4+ T cells. General study findings and limits: Samples before the pandemic and after infection were not matched within any donor.

Comments on this clone: No antigen is known for it.

The CDR3 is made up of 15 amino acids. The assay was immunoSEQ multiplex PCR, and TCRdb's table has in-frame clones only and misses some. The repertoire includes about 24,000 clones, 73% of them detected once, and less than 20% sits in the top ten. The TCR was taken from a human donor in good health. V and J are TRBV21-1 and TRBJ2-3; the table's D call, TRBD2, has no DNA check behind it. TRBV21-1 is described as a pseudogene. The specimen sequenced was CD4+ T cells from PBMCs, cultured in vitro. CDR3 residues: CASSDPKPTNGAQYF. CDR3 DNA sequence: TGTGCCAGCAGCGACCCCAAGCCCACCAACGGAGCGCAGTATTTT.